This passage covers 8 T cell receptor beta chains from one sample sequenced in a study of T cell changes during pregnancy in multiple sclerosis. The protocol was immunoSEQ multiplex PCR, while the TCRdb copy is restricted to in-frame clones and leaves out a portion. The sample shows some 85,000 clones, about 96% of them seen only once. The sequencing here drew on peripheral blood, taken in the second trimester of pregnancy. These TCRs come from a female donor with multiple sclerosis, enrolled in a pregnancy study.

The CDR3 here is CASSSQGASYEQYF. DNA for the CDR3: TGTGCCAGCAGTTCCCAGGGGGCCTCCTACGAGCAGTACTTC. The chain is built from TRBV28 and TRBJ2-7, with TRBD1 matching over 8 bases. This CDR3 comprises 14 residues. Germline CDR1 is MDHEN and CDR2 is SYDVKM. The trim removed 4 bases at V and 0 bases at J, leaving 2 bases unmatched.

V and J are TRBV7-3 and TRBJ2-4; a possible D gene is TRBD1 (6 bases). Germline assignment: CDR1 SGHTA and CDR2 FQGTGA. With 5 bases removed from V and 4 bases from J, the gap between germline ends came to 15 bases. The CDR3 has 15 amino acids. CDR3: CASSTRRTVKNIQYF. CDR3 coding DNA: TGTGCCAGCAGCACCCGCAGGACAGTAAAAAACATTCAGTACTTC.

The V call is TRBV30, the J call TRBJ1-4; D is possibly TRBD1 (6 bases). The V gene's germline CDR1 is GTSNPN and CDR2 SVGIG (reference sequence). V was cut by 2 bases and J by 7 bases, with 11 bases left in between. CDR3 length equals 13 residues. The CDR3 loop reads CAWSRTAVEKLFF. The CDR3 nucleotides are TGTGCCTGGAGTCGGACAGCTGTTGAAAAACTGTTTTTT.

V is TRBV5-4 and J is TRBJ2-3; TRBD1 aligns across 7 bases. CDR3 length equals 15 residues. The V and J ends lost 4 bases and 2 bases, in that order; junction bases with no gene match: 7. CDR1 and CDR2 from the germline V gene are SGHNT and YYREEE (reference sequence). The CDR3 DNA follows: TGTGCCAGCAGCACGGGACAGCTAGCCACAGATACGCAGTATTTT. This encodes CASSTGQLATDTQYF.

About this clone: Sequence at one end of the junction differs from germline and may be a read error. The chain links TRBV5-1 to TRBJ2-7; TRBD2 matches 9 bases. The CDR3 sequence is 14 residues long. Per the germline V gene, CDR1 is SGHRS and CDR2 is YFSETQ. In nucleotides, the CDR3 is TGCGCCAGCAGTTTGGGACTAGCCGACTACGAGCAGTACTTC. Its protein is CASSLGLADYEQYF.

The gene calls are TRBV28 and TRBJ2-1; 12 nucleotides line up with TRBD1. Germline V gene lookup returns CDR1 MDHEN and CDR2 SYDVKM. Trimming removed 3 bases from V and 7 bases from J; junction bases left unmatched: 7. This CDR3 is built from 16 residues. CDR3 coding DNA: TGTGCCAGCAGTTTTGGGGGGGACAGGGGGCGTAATGAGCAGTTCTTC. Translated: CASSFGGDRGRNEQFF.

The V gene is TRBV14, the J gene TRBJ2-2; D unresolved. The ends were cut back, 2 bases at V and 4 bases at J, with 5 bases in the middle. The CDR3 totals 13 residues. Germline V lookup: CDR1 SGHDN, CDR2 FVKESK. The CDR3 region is CASSQSVTGELFF. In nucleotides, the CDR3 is TGTGCCAGCAGCCAATCTGTCACCGGGGAGCTGTTTTTT.

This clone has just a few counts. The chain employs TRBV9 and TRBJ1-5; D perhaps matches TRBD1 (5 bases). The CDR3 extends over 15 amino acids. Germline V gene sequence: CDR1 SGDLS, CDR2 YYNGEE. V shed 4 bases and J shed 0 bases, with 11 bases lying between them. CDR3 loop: CASSFDSSSNQPQHF. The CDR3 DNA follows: TGTGCCAGCAGCTTTGACAGCAGTAGCAATCAGCCCCAGCATTTT.